One T cell receptor beta chain is described in this entry. As yet, its antigen is unknown. This sample was included in a study of lymphopenia after photon versus proton radiotherapy. Findings of the study overall: Proton therapy kept repertoires fairly stable, unlike photons, which gained effector/memory cells. After the lymphocyte nadir, photon-treated repertoires showed oligoclonal expansion, especially of CD8+ Temra cells. Survival link was tested only in deceased patients; proton benefit remains a possibility.

Produced via immunoSEQ multiplex PCR; TCRdb's table is partial and in-frame only. This sample yields about 62,000 clones, of which roughly 87% are seen a single time; around 13% belongs to the top ten. After removal of 7 bases from V and 3 bases from J, the junction contained 12 bases not matched to a gene. The CDR3 is 17 amino acids. Germline lookup yields CDR1 MNHEY and CDR2 SMNVEV (reference sequence). The TCR originated in an older man with esophageal cancer. Sequencing was performed on peripheral blood, taken from a patient treated with proton-based radiotherapy. The genes are TRBV27 and TRBJ2-3; TRBD2 agrees at 11 bases. Here the CDR3 DNA reads TGTGCCAGCATCAACCCCGGGGTAGCGGGAGGGACAGATACGCAGTATTTT. Its protein product is CASINPGVAGGTDTQYF.